The present T cell receptor (beta chain) was sequenced within a study of blood T cell repertoires in COVID-19 (dated by TCRdb to 2018 to 2020). A note on the overall study: Collaborator samples came from the United States, Italy and Spain and covered acute and convalescent phases of COVID-19. The prospective study material was composed of cDNA or gDNA derived from T cells, B-cell-depleted T cells, or PBMCs. Subjects who had been exposed to COVID-19, were actively infected with it, or had recovered from it provided the deeply sampled blood TCRbeta repertoires that made up the dataset. A freely available public database, intended as a resource for researchers studying the immune response to SARS-CoV-2, is where the repertoires were released. The samples were drawn from the first 160 participants of the ongoing ImmuneRACE study and from about 1,200 subjects provided by 6 global collaborators. The sample metadata nearly always contained a de-identified subject ID, COVID-19 status, age in years and sex. Where available, HLA class I and class II types were taken from metadata supplied by the sample provider and were not determined by assay-based typing.

The CDR3 has 13 amino acids, counting the end cysteine and phenylalanine. The DNA shown is the 39-base CDR3, in frame from base 1. V is pared back by 5 bases and J by 3 bases, with 10 bases lying between the germline termini. As encoded in the germline V gene, CDR1 is SQVTM while CDR2 is ANQGSEA. On this clone itself: Its specific antigen is unknown. Base qualities are missing; no much larger clone stands one base away. In the same sample, other DNA sequences code for this CDR3.

Collaborating institutions collected whole blood in K2EDTA tubes following their own protocols. For TCRbeta analysis, collaborators shipped samples in one of three forms: frozen whole blood, isolated PBMCs, or DNA extracted from either of those sample types. The immunoSEQ Assay, a bias-controlled multiplex PCR, was used to amplify TCRbeta CDR3 regions from genomic DNA. The study's own analysis went as follows. Nucleated cell counts per sample were estimated from amplification of reference gene primers within the assay. Sequence reads were collapsed and filtered to measure the absolute abundance of every unique TCRbeta CDR3 rearrangement. For each sample, productive Simpson clonality was calculated by taking the square root of Simpson's diversity index across productive rearrangements. As stored in TCRdb, this immuneACCESS dataset retains in-frame rearrangements with V and J assigned. A fraction of the clones does not appear; measured against another copy, unresolved V genes explain less than half of the discrepancy, and the remainder lacks a known reason. Clonal size and the V and J genes are those of that table, whereas D and trimming came from the DNA. The sample contains about 190,000 clones, around four fifths of them found a single time. Clones ranked in the top ten supply around 21% of the sample.

Study-wide conclusions, independent of this receptor: How much clinical and demographic metadata was included differed by source and by participant, and the metadata was provided uncurated.

The chain was built from TRBV29-1 and TRBJ2-2, with TRBD2 tentatively as D gene (6 bases match). The TCR comes from a human donor in a cohort sampled during active COVID-19. The sample taken for sequencing was peripheral blood. The CDR3 amino acid sequence is: CSVSGRYTGELFF. The sequenced DNA: TGCAGCGTTTCCGGGAGATACACCGGGGAGCTGTTTTTT.